The 31 T cell receptor beta chains reported below all come from one sample, sequenced in a study of monozygotic twins with cystic fibrosis. The method was immunoSEQ multiplex PCR; TCRdb's version includes in-frame clones alone and lacks a portion of them. The table lists 13,000 to 15,000 clones, roughly 85% of them singletons. Sequencing was done on a sample of blood. The source is a boy between 10 and 17 years old with cystic fibrosis.

This clone was detected only once. This chain uses TRBV11-2 with TRBJ2-1; D gene ambiguous. Trimming left V 5 bases short and J 6 bases short, with 11 bases between. The CDR3 runs 13 residues. CDR1 and CDR2 (germline): SGHAT, FQNNGV. In nucleotides, the CDR3 is TGTGCCAGCAGCCCTGCCGGTGCCAATGAGCAGTTCTTC. This codes for CASSPAGANEQFF.

The chain is built from TRBV27 and TRBJ2-5; D ambiguous. This CDR3 has 12 amino acids. V was cut by 5 bases and J by 5 bases, with 9 bases left in between. The germline gives CDR1 MNHEY, CDR2 SMNVEV (reference sequence). The CDR3 protein is CASSGQAETQYF. The CDR3 DNA follows: TGTGCCAGCAGTGGGCAGGCGGAGACCCAGTACTTC.

V usage is TRBV5-4 and J usage is TRBJ2-7; D is possibly TRBD2 (6 bases). This CDR3 has 15 amino acids. In germline, CDR1 is SGHNT, CDR2 YYREEE (reference sequence). V lost 4 bases and J 6 bases, leaving 20 bases between the germline ends. CDR3 loop: CASSADPGTLVEQYF. Written as DNA, the CDR3 is TGTGCCAGCAGCGCCGACCCTGGGACTCTAGTCGAGCAGTACTTC.

This sequence joins TRBV28 and TRBJ1-4; 9 nucleotides align to TRBD1. J gave up 7 bases and V 11 bases, and 5 bases lay outside the gene matches. The CDR3 has 12 residues. The germline V gene encodes CDR1 MDHEN and CDR2 SYDVKM. CDR3 bases: TGTGCCGTACCGGGACAGGGTGAAAAACTGTTTTTT. Amino acid sequence: CAVPGQGEKLFF.

This chain joins TRBV28 and TRBJ2-3; 9 bases agree with TRBD1. J gave up 5 bases and V 8 bases, and 8 bases lay outside the gene matches. Germline V gene data show CDR1 as MDHEN and CDR2 as SYDVKM. The CDR3 spans 14 residues. The chain's CDR3 is CASGGQGSIDTQYF. The DNA of the CDR3 is TGTGCCAGCGGGGGACAGGGCTCGATAGATACGCAGTATTTT.

V usage is TRBV4-1 and J usage is TRBJ2-7; 8 bases fit TRBD2. The CDR3 consists of 15 residues. Germline CDR1 MGHRA, CDR2 YSYEKL. V gave up 0 bases and J gave up 4 bases; unmatched junction bases: 5. The CDR3 reads CASSQDDGRGYEQYF. CDR3 coding DNA: TGCGCCAGCAGCCAAGATGACGGGAGGGGTTACGAGCAGTACTTC.

CDR3 sequence (DNA): TGCAGCGTTCGGCTTGGGGAAAAACTGTTTTTT. Amino acids: CSVRLGEKLFF. V is TRBV29-1 and J is TRBJ1-4; no clear D gene. Per germline, CDR1 SQVTM and CDR2 ANQGSEA. V lost 5 bases and J lost 8, with 9 bases in between. This CDR3 is built from 11 residues.

This sequence joins TRBV7-2 and TRBJ2-5; D is perhaps TRBD1 or TRBD2 (5 bases each). The CDR3 spans 17 residues. Trimming cost V 4 bases and J 1 base, with 19 bases left between them. CDR1 is SGHTA and CDR2 is FQGNSA in the germline V gene. This CDR3 is CASSSLPGPQPQETQYF. CDR3 DNA sequence: TGTGCCAGCAGCTCATTACCGGGACCGCAACCCCAAGAGACCCAGTACTTC.

A single count supports this clone. The rearrangement joins TRBV9 to TRBJ1-3, with D hard to call. CDR3 size: 14 residues. CDR1 is SGDLS, CDR2 YYNGEE, per germline. With 0 bases removed from V and 4 bases from J, the gap between germline ends came to 8 bases. The CDR3 DNA is TGTGCCAGCAGCGTAGATGGGAGAGGAAACACCATATATTTT. Translation: CASSVDGRGNTIYF.

The gene calls are TRBV16 and TRBJ1-4; D is possibly TRBD1 (6 bases). This CDR3 is built from 16 residues. Germline CDR1 is KGHSY and CDR2 is FQNENV. Trimming left V 2 bases short and J 6 bases short, with 16 bases between. The CDR3 DNA reads TGTGCCAGCAGCCAACTGAGGCGGGGGCTCGATGAAAAACTGTTTTTT. This encodes CASSQLRRGLDEKLFF.

The genes are TRBV2 and TRBJ2-7, with TRBD2 matching 8 bases. Trimming cost V 9 bases and J 4 bases; bases outside gene matches: 2. The CDR3 totals 11 residues. Germline-derived CDR1 and CDR2 are SNHLY and FYNNEI. The CDR3 nucleotides read TGTGCCAGGGGGACTAGGTACGAGCAGTACTTC. It is translated as CARGTRYEQYF.

CDR3 in amino acids: CAWSNLGTEAFF. The CDR3 DNA follows: TGTGCCTGGAGCAACTTGGGCACTGAAGCTTTCTTT. The gene calls are TRBV30 and TRBJ1-1; D not resolved. The V gene lost 3 bases and the J gene lost 4 bases, with 9 bases spanning the gap. CDR1 is GTSNPN, CDR2 SVGIG, per germline (reference sequence). CDR3 length: 12 amino acids. Supplemented by reference TRBV30 and TRBJ1-1, the full variable domain reads SQTIHQWPATLVQPVGSPLSLECTVEGTSNPNLYWYRQAAGRGLQLLFYSVGIGQISSEVPQNLSASRPQDRQFILSSKKLLLSDSGFYLCAWSNLGTEAFFGQGTRLTVV.

This chain joins TRBV5-6 and TRBJ1-2; TRBD1 matches 8 bases. J gave up 6 bases and V 6 bases, and 7 bases lay outside the gene matches. Germline V gives CDR1 SGHDT, CDR2 YYEEEE. The CDR3 is 13 amino acids. The CDR3 protein is CASKKQGGHGYTF. For the CDR3, the DNA is TGTGCCAGCAAAAAACAGGGGGGGCATGGCTACACCTTC.

The rearrangement joins TRBV19 to TRBJ2-7, with D possibly being TRBD1 or TRBD2 (6 bases each). V was shortened by 10 bases and J by 6 bases, with 19 bases between the two germline ends. Per the germline V gene, CDR1 is LNHDA and CDR2 is SQIVND (reference sequence). The CDR3 is 13 residues long. The CDR3 is CATSRGLRGEQYF. The CDR3 coding sequence is TGTGCCACCTCGAGGGGACTCAGGGGCGAGCAGTACTTC.

The chain employs TRBV7-9 and TRBJ2-3; D gene unclear. CDR3 length: 12 amino acids. V lost 6 bases, J lost 0 bases, and 4 bases lay in between. Germline V gene lookup returns CDR1 SEHNR and CDR2 FQNEAQ (reference sequence). The CDR3 sequence: CASRYSTDTQYF. CDR3 in DNA: TGTGCCAGCAGGTACAGCACAGATACGCAGTATTTT.

The gene calls are TRBV7-8 and TRBJ1-2; D is unclear. This CDR3 region has 12 residues. Germline-derived CDR1 and CDR2 are SGHVS and FQNEAQ. Trimming stripped 1 base from V and 3 bases from J, with 3 bases between. The CDR3 loop reads CASSLGDYGYTF. CDR3 bases: TGTGCCAGCAGCTTAGGGGACTATGGCTACACCTTC.

CDR3: CATGTGGSVNEKLFF. The CDR3 coding sequence is TGTGCCACCGGGACAGGGGGCAGTGTCAATGAAAAACTGTTTTTT. The V and J genes are TRBV6-6 and TRBJ1-4; TRBD1 agrees at 12 bases. J gave up 5 bases and V 10 bases, and 8 bases lay outside the gene matches. CDR3 length: 15 amino acids. CDR1 MNHNY and CDR2 SVGAGI come from the germline V gene (reference sequence).

In DNA form, the CDR3 reads TGTGCCAGCAGCCACCCCCGGGCAGGGAGCATGAACACTGAAGCTTTCTTT. Protein sequence: CASSHPRAGSMNTEAFF. The chain has TRBV9 and TRBJ1-1, with a tentative D call TRBD1 (5 bases). V was shortened by 4 bases and J by 0 bases, with 19 bases between the two germline ends. Per the germline V gene, CDR1 is SGDLS and CDR2 is YYNGEE. The CDR3 sequence is 17 residues long.

The gene calls are TRBV2 and TRBJ2-7; TRBD1 matches 7 bases. The CDR3 length is 15 residues. The V gene end was trimmed by 6 bases and the J gene end by 2 bases; junction bases not matched to a gene: 10. The germline V gene encodes CDR1 SNHLY and CDR2 FYNNEI. The CDR3 coding sequence is TGTGCCAGCAGCCCGACAGGGTTCCAAACCTACGAGCAGTACTTC. Amino acids: CASSPTGFQTYEQYF.

The V and J genes are TRBV21-1 and TRBJ1-1; TRBD1 reflects the table's D call only, with no check against the DNA. TRBV21-1 is reported as a pseudogene. The CDR3 has 18 residues. As DNA, the CDR3 is TGTGCCAGCACCGAACGGGGTGGGACAGTGGGGGTGAACACTGAAGCTTTCTTT. Amino acid sequence: CASTERGGTVGVNTEAFF.

This clone appeared once. The V gene is TRBV4-1, the J gene TRBJ2-7, with D possibly matching TRBD2 (5 bases). The CDR3 length is 15 residues. Trimming pared 0 bases from V and 3 bases from J, leaving 12 bases between. Germline assignment: CDR1 MGHRA and CDR2 YSYEKL. The CDR3 here is CASSQEREPFYEQYF. Here the CDR3 DNA reads TGCGCCAGCAGCCAAGAGAGGGAGCCTTTCTACGAGCAGTACTTC.

The chain has TRBV27 and TRBJ2-5; TRBD1 matches 10 bases. Per the germline V gene, CDR1 is MNHEY and CDR2 is SMNVEV (reference sequence). This CDR3 is built from 15 residues. The V gene end was trimmed by 6 bases and the J gene end by 0 bases; junction bases not matched to a gene: 4. The CDR3 region is CASRTGGSYQETQYF. CDR3 sequence (DNA): TGTGCCAGCAGGACAGGGGGCTCGTACCAAGAGACCCAGTACTTC.

This rearrangement joins TRBV5-1 to TRBJ2-7, with no clear D. V lost 0 bases and J lost 7, with 5 bases in between. Germline assignment: CDR1 SGHRS and CDR2 YFSETQ. There are 11 residues in the CDR3. The chain's CDR3 is CASSLDGEQYF. The CDR3 bases are TGCGCCAGCAGCTTGGATGGAGAGCAGTACTTC.

This clone appeared once. The V call is TRBV2, the J call TRBJ2-7; the D call may be TRBD1 or TRBD2 (5 bases each). Germline-derived CDR1 and CDR2 are SNHLY and FYNNEI. This CDR3 has 15 amino acids. V lost 2 bases and J 3 bases, leaving 14 bases between the germline ends. The CDR3 sequence: CASSESGDGGYEQYF. DNA of the CDR3: TGTGCCAGCAGTGAATCCGGGGACGGAGGCTACGAGCAGTACTTC.

The rearrangement uses TRBV28 and TRBJ1-2; D remains unclear. The CDR3 spans 14 residues. From germline, CDR1 is MDHEN and CDR2 SYDVKM. V was shortened by 1 base and J by 3 bases, with 9 bases between the two germline ends. The CDR3 sequence is CASSLFSSDYGYTF. CDR3 bases: TGTGCCAGCAGTTTATTTTCCTCCGACTATGGCTACACCTTC.

This clone was observed a few times. The rearrangement uses TRBV2 and TRBJ1-5, with 9 bases lining up with TRBD1. The CDR3 has 14 residues. Germline CDR1 is SNHLY and CDR2 is FYNNEI. Trimming removed 5 bases from V and 5 bases from J; junction bases left unmatched: 4. The CDR3: CASSYTGGDQPQHF. The CDR3 DNA reads TGTGCCAGCAGTTACACAGGGGGCGATCAGCCCCAGCATTTT.

This chain joins TRBV11-2 and TRBJ1-2; TRBD1 aligns across 7 bases. Germline CDR1 and CDR2: SGHAT and FQNNGV. This CDR3 has 15 residues. The V gene end was trimmed by 1 base and the J gene end by 8 bases; junction bases not matched to a gene: 10. Written as DNA, the CDR3 is TGTGCCAGCAGCTTAGTTCCTGAGGGGGCGGGAGGCTACACCTTC. Translated, it gives CASSLVPEGAGGYTF. The variable domain in full, with the rest retrieved from reference TRBV11-2 and TRBJ1-2, is EAGVAQSPRYKIIEKRQSVAFWCNPISGHATLYWYQQILGQGPKLLIQFQNNGVVDDSQLPKDRFSAERLKGVDSTLKIQPAKLEDSAVYLCASSLVPEGAGGYTFGSGTRLTVV.

The chain combines TRBV18 with TRBJ1-1, with D uncertain. The germline V gene has CDR1 KGHSH and CDR2 LQKENI. Trimming pared 4 bases from V and 10 bases from J, leaving 19 bases between. The CDR3 extends over 14 amino acids. CDR3 coding DNA: TGTGCCAGCTCACACCCCCGAACGGAAGGGAGAGCTTTCTTT. Its translation: CASSHPRTEGRAFF. The whole variable domain, remainder taken from reference TRBV18 and TRBJ1-1, is NAGVMQNPRHLVRRRGQEARLRCSPMKGHSHVYWYRQLPEEGLKFMVYLQKENIIDESGMPKERFSAEFPKEGPSILRIQQVVRGDSAAYFCASSHPRTEGRAFFGQGTRLTVV.

V is TRBV10-1 and J is TRBJ2-7; D tentatively fits TRBD1 or TRBD2 (6 bases each). V lost 0 bases and J lost 3, with 12 bases in between. The CDR3 is 15 residues long. CDR1 WNHNN and CDR2 SYGVQD come from the germline V gene (reference sequence). CDR3 loop: CASSESAGGGYEQYF. Here the CDR3 DNA reads TGCGCCAGCAGTGAGTCGGCCGGGGGCGGCTACGAGCAGTACTTC.

CDR3 nucleotide sequence: TGTGCCAGCAGCCAAGTAGGGTACCTCTCCTACGAGCAGTACTTC. It encodes CASSQVGYLSYEQYF. The V and J genes are TRBV14 and TRBJ2-7; the D is unclear. The CDR3 contains 15 residues. Trimming pared 1 base from V and 0 bases from J, leaving 10 bases between. Germline V gene sequence: CDR1 SGHDN, CDR2 FVKESK. Filled out from reference TRBV14 and TRBJ2-7, the complete variable domain reads EAGVTQFPSHSVIEKGQTVTLRCDPISGHDNLYWYRRVMGKEIKFLLHFVKESKQDESGMPNNRFLAERTGGTYSTLKVQPAELEDSGVYFCASSQVGYLSYEQYFGPGTRLTVT.

The chain recombines TRBV7-3 with TRBJ2-3, with 10 bases matching TRBD2. Germline CDR1 is SGHTA and CDR2 is FQGTGA. V gave up 1 base and J gave up 5 bases; unmatched junction bases: 3. CDR3 length: 15 residues. CDR3 sequence: CASSLIAGGIDTQYF. The CDR3 DNA reads TGTGCCAGCAGCTTAATAGCGGGGGGAATAGATACGCAGTATTTT.